This T cell receptor beta chain is from a study of regulatory T cells in long-lasting Graves disease. CDR3 length: 12 residues. Trimming cost V 8 bases and J 13 bases, with 18 bases left between them. Germline loops: CDR1 MDHEN, CDR2 SYDVKM. There are many counts of this clonotype. The sample's time point: newly diagnosed GD, antithyroid drugs for less than 3 months. TCR sequences were obtained from RNA taken from PBMCs. Assembly of TCR beta libraries relied on iRepertoire HTBI primers together with Arm-PCR of CDR3 regions. Each CDR3 protein is one row after TCRdb ran MiXCR on the multiplex PCR reads. The sample records more than 450,000 distinct CDR3 sequences, around 12% being singletons. This sample was shared with a second study, whose subject was T cells in Graves' hyperthyroidism and ophthalmopathy. Per that paper: With the HTBI primer set, the TCR CDR3 went through a first round of RT-PCR.

This chain uses TRBV28 with TRBJ2-4; tentative D call: TRBD1 (5 bases). This clonotype was obtained from a woman aged 25 to 45 with Graves disease. This material consisted of peripheral blood mononuclear cells (PBMCs), taken at new diagnosis, from a patient treated with antithyroid drugs. The CDR3 coding sequence is TGTGCCAGCGGTACCTACAGGCTAGAACAGTACTTC. The encoded protein is CASGTYRLEQYF.